The 6 T cell receptor beta chains presented below share a single source sample, sequenced in a study of T cell repertoires in cytomegalovirus infection. One entry per CDR3 protein, called by TCRdb with MiXCR from the reads. The data contain 250,000 to 350,000 distinct CDR3 sequences, about a quarter of them singletons. Sequencing used PBMCs. These receptors all stem from a human donor in good health (CMV status not recorded). Some clones in this sample may be carry-over from other donors' samples.

This clonotype has a single count. V usage is TRBV20-1 and J usage is TRBJ2-3; 7 bases map to TRBD1. V shed 8 bases and J 0 bases; nucleotides not matched to a gene: 2. CDR3 size: 12 residues. The V gene's germline CDR1 is DFQATT and CDR2 SNEGSKA (reference sequence). As DNA, the CDR3 is TGCAGTTTCAGGGGGAGCACAGATACGCAGTATTTT. Encoded protein: CSFRGSTDTQYF.

This rearrangement joins TRBV15 to TRBJ1-4; possible D gene TRBD1, 5 bases. Trimming took 3 bases from V and 8 from J, leaving 16 bases between them. The length of the CDR3 is 15 residues. Germline V gene sequence: CDR1 LNHNV, CDR2 YYDKDF (reference sequence). The DNA of the CDR3 is TGTGCCACCAGCAGCTTTAAGGGGATCGGCGAAAAACTGTTTTTT. It encodes CATSSFKGIGEKLFF.

This clonotype has at least ten counts. The chain carries TRBV7-2 and TRBJ2-5; the D gene is possibly TRBD2 (5 bases). Germline loops: CDR1 SGHTA, CDR2 FQGNSA. The germline V and J ends were trimmed by 3 bases and 4 bases, with 15 bases remaining between them. The CDR3 length is 15 residues. The CDR3 loop reads CASSFLGSRGETQYF. The CDR3 DNA sequence: TGTGCCAGCAGCTTTTTAGGTTCCCGGGGAGAGACCCAGTACTTC.

The V gene is TRBV2, the J gene TRBJ1-1; 9 bases fit TRBD1. Per the germline V gene, CDR1 is SNHLY and CDR2 is FYNNEI. The trim removed 2 bases at V and 1 base at J, leaving 5 bases unmatched. The length of the CDR3 is 16 residues. In DNA form, the CDR3 reads TGTGCCAGCAGTGAAATAGGACAGGGGTGGAACACTGAAGCTTTCTTT. This encodes CASSEIGQGWNTEAFF.

Note on this clonotype: This may come from a read error, since a much larger clone is one base off. This chain uses TRBV5-4 with TRBJ1-1; D is perhaps TRBD1 (6 bases). CDR1 and CDR2 from the germline V gene are SGHNT and YYREEE (reference sequence). Deletions cut 1 base from V and 4 bases from J, with 8 bases between. The CDR3 consists of 13 residues. Here the CDR3 reads CASSLNRATEAFF. The CDR3 DNA reads as TGTGCCAGCAGCTTGAACAGGGCCACTGAAGCTTTCTTT.

This clonotype has a count of ten or more. This chain joins TRBV7-2 and TRBJ2-1; 8 nucleotides line up with TRBD1. The CDR3 sequence is 14 residues long. Trimming cost V 3 bases and J 7 bases; bases outside gene matches: 5. The germline V gene has CDR1 SGHTA and CDR2 FQGNSA. CDR3 protein: CASSLDRAGNEQFF. CDR3 nucleotide sequence: TGTGCCAGCAGCTTGGACAGGGCGGGTAATGAGCAGTTCTTC.